This entry is about one TCR beta chain. Its antigen is undetermined. V lost 2 bases to trimming and J lost 5 bases, with 17 bases between them. CDR1 SGHKS and CDR2 YYEKEE come from the germline V gene (reference sequence). The CDR3 length is 16 residues. The source of the sample is a study of blood T cells in healthy people across ages. Whole-study results and caveats: Estimates drawn from one million T cells were deemed to understate diversity. The long-lived group displayed more naive CD4+ cells, plus higher diversity, than the aged donors did.

A J-beta primer mix and a sample-barcoded 5' primer were used in a second PCR of roughly 6 to 11 cycles. A template-switch adaptor with 12 random nucleotides tagged each cDNA molecule. In TCRdb, the 5' RACE reads were re-called with MiXCR into one record per CDR3 protein. Of more than 700,000 distinct CDR3 sequences listed, around 45% are singletons. Source material: blood. This sequence joins TRBV5-5 and TRBJ2-1, with D hard to call. The sequence derives from an elderly man in good health. The CDR3 sequence is CASSFRLSDGDNEQFF. CDR3 coding DNA: TGTGCCAGCAGCTTTAGGTTGTCAGATGGGGACAATGAGCAGTTCTTC.